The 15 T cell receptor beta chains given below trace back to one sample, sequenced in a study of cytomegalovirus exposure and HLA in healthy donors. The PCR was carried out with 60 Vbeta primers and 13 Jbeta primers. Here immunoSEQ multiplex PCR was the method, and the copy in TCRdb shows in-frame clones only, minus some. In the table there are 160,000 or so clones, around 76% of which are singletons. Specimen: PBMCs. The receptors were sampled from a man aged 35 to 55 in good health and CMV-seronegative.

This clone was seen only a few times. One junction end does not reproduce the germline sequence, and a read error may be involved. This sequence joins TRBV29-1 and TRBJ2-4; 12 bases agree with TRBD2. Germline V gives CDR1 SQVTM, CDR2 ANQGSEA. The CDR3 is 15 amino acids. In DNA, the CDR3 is TGCAGCGTTGAGCTAGCGGGAGGGCTTAGAAACAGTCAGTACTTC. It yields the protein CSVELAGGLRNSQYF.

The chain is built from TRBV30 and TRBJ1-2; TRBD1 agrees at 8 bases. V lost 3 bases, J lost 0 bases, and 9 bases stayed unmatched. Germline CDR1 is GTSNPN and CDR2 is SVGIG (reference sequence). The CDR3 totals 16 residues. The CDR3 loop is CAWRGTGGPTNYGYTF. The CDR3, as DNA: TGTGCCTGGAGGGGAACAGGGGGACCTACTAACTATGGCTACACCTTC.

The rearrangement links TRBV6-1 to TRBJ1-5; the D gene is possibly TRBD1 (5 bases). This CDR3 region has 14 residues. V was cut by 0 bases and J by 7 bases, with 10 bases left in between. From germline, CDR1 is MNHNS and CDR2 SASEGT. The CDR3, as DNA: TGTGCCAGCAGTGAAGCCAGGGCGCGCCAGCCCCAGCATTTT. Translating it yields CASSEARARQPQHF.

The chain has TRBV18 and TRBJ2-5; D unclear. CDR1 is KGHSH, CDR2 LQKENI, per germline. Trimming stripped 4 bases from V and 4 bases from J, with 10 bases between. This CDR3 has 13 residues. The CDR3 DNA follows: TGTGCCAGCTCACTGACTTCATCAGAGACCCAGTACTTC. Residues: CASSLTSSETQYF.

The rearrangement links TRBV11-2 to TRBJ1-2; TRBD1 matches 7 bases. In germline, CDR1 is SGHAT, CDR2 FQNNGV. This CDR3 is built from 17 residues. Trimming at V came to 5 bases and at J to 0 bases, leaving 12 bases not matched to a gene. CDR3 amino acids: CASSLTGTAWANYGYTF. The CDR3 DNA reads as TGTGCCAGCAGCCTCACCGGGACAGCCTGGGCTAACTATGGCTACACCTTC.

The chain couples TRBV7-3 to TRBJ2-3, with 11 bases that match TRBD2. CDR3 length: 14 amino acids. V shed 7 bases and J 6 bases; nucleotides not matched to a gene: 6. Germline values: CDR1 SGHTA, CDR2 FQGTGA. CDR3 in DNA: TGTGCCAGCACCACCGGGACTAGCGGCGATACGCAGTATTTT. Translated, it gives CASTTGTSGDTQYF.

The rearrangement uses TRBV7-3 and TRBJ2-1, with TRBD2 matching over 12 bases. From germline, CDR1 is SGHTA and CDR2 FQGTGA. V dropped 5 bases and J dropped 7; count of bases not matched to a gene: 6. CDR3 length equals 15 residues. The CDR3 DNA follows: TGTGCCAGCAGCGTGACTAGCGGGAGAAGGAATGAGCAGTTCTTC. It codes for CASSVTSGRRNEQFF.

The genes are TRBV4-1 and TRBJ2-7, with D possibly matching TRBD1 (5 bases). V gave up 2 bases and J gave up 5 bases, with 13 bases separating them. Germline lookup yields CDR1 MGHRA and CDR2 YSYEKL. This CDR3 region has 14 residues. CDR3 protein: CASSQRMGPNEQYF. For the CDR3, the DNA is TGCGCCAGCAGCCAACGCATGGGGCCCAACGAGCAGTACTTC.

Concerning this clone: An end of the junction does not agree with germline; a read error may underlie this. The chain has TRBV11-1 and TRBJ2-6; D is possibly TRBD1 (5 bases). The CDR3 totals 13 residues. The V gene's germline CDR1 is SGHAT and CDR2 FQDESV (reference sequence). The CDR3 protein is CASSFSGANGLTF. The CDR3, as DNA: TGTGCCAGCAGCTTCTCTGGGGCCAACGGCCTGACTTTC.

CDR3 bases: TGTGCCAGTACCCCTCGGAGCGGTATCGATCAACTGTTTTTT. Residues: CASTPRSGIDQLFF. The chain carries TRBV19 and TRBJ1-4; D is unclear. CDR3 length equals 14 residues. The V gene's germline CDR1 is LNHDA and CDR2 SQIVND (reference sequence). Trimming took 7 bases from V and 12 from J, leaving 21 bases between them.

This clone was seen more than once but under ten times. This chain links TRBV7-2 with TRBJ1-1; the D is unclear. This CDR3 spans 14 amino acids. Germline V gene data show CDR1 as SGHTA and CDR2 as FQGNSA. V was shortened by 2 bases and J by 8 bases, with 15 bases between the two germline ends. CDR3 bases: TGTGCCAGCAGCTTAAGAGGCCTCAATACCGAAGCTTTCTTT. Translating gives CASSLRGLNTEAFF.

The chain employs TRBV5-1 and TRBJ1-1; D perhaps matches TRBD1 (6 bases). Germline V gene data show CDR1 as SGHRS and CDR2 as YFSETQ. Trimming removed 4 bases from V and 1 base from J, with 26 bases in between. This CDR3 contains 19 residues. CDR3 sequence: CASSLAQGLDLLANTEAFF. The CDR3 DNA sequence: TGCGCCAGCAGCCTCGCACAGGGCTTGGACCTGTTGGCGAACACTGAAGCTTTCTTT.

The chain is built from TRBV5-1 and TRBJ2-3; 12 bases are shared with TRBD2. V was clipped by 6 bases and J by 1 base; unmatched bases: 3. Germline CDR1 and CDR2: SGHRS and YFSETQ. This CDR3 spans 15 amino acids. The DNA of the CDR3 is TGCGCCAGCAAACTAGCGGGAGGAGGCACAGATACGCAGTATTTT. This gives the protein CASKLAGGGTDTQYF.

The CDR3 sequence: CATSRPPLNRARTDTQYF. The CDR3 DNA follows: TGTGCCACCAGTAGGCCCCCCCTCAACAGGGCAAGGACAGATACGCAGTATTTT. This rearrangement joins TRBV15 to TRBJ2-3, with D perhaps matching TRBD1 (6 bases). Germline V gene data show CDR1 as LNHNV and CDR2 as YYDKDF (reference sequence). Trimming removed 6 bases at V and 3 bases at J, with 25 bases between. The CDR3 spans 18 residues.

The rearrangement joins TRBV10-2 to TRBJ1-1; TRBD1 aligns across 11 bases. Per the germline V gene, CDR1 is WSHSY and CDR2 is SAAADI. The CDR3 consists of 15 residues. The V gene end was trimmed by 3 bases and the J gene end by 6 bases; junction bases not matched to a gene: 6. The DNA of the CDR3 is TGCGCCAGCAGTGATCCGGGACAGGGGGTCCCTGAAGCTTTCTTT. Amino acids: CASSDPGQGVPEAFF.